This entry lists 14 T cell receptor beta chains sequenced from one sample in a study of shared clonotypes between healthy human individuals. CD8 cells classed as naive were CD45RO-negative and positively selected for CCR7, excluding terminally differentiated effector memory CD45RA+ cells. TCRdb's table, derived via immunoSEQ multiplex PCR, lists solely in-frame clones and lacks some. The data show about 600,000 clones, around 95% seen once. Sequencing used naive CD8+ T cells sorted from blood. These receptors all come from a woman in her thirties in good health.

Points on this clone: The same CDR3 can be traced to other DNA sequences in this sample. CDR3 in DNA: TGTGCCAGCAGCCCGACTGGAACACCCTACGAGCAGTACTTC. Translation gives CASSPTGTPYEQYF. This sequence joins TRBV7-9 and TRBJ2-7, with D uncertain. CDR3 size: 14 residues. CDR1 and CDR2 from the germline V gene are SEHNR and FQNEAQ (reference sequence). The V end was cut by 5 bases, the J end by 2 bases, with 13 bases between.

This chain links TRBV11-2 with TRBJ2-7; 9 bases are a match to TRBD2. Germline CDR1 SGHAT, CDR2 FQNNGV. The CDR3 totals 14 residues. Unmatched junction bases numbered 5, after V lost 5 bases and J lost 3 bases. CDR3 amino acids: CASSPMTSGYEQYF. CDR3 DNA sequence: TGTGCCAGCAGCCCAATGACTAGCGGCTACGAGCAGTACTTC.

The V gene is TRBV10-3, the J gene TRBJ2-7; D remains ambiguous. Deletions cut 8 bases from V and 0 bases from J, with 11 bases between. Germline-derived CDR1 and CDR2 are ENHRY and SYGVKD. This CDR3 is 13 amino acids long. CDR3 coding DNA: TGTGCCATCCGGAGAGAACCCTCCTACGAGCAGTACTTC. Translated: CAIRREPSYEQYF.

The rearrangement joins TRBV10-2 to TRBJ2-5; D could derive from TRBD1 or TRBD2 (6 bases each). CDR1 WSHSY and CDR2 SAAADI come from the germline V gene. The CDR3 totals 17 residues. Trimming removed 1 base at V and 4 bases at J, with 19 bases between. The CDR3 loop reads CASSEFTSTQGGETQYF. CDR3 coding DNA: TGCGCCAGCAGTGAGTTCACCTCAACACAGGGAGGAGAGACCCAGTACTTC.

Here the CDR3 reads CASSQSGSNNEQFF. The CDR3 DNA follows: TGTGCCAGCAGCCAGTCGGGGTCAAACAATGAGCAGTTCTTC. This chain links TRBV14 with TRBJ2-1, with D possibly being TRBD2 (5 bases). The germline CDR1 and CDR2 sequences are SGHDN and FVKESK. The CDR3 runs 14 residues. The ends were cut back, 3 bases at V and 5 bases at J, with 11 bases in the middle.

The chain recombines TRBV7-9 with TRBJ2-7; D is uncertain. The V end lost 1 base, the J end lost 1 base, and 5 bases lay between the germline ends. The CDR3 consists of 13 residues. Germline V gene sequence: CDR1 SEHNR, CDR2 FQNEAQ (reference sequence). The CDR3 here is CASSLDESYEQYF. The CDR3 bases are TGTGCCAGCAGCTTAGACGAGTCCTACGAGCAGTACTTC.

The J gene is TRBJ2-3, the V gene TRBV4-2; unclear D gene. The CDR3 sequence is 15 residues long. Germline V gene sequence: CDR1 LGHNA, CDR2 YNFKEQ. V lost 0 bases and J 0 bases, leaving 7 bases between the germline ends. DNA for the CDR3: TGTGCCAGCAGCCAAGAGGACCACAGCACAGATACGCAGTATTTT. It yields the protein CASSQEDHSTDTQYF.

Comment on this clone: It is likely a read error, because the conserved phenylalanine at the end of the CDR3 is missing. Because the CDR3's place on the DNA is in doubt, the DNA is left out and the CDR3 is given as listed by TCRdb. The chain has TRBV7-7 and TRBJ2-6. Inclusive of both ends, the CDR3 amounts to 12 amino acids. Germline CDR1 and CDR2: SSHAT and FNYEAQ (reference sequence). CDR3 residues: CASSWGAKCHKV.

V and J are TRBV29-1 and TRBJ2-4; D is perhaps TRBD1 (6 bases). Germline assignment: CDR1 SQVTM and CDR2 ANQGSEA. Trimming cost V 0 bases and J 6 bases, with 15 bases left between them. The CDR3 length is 15 residues. The CDR3 region is CSVEEEVGRGNIQYF. The CDR3 coding sequence is TGCAGCGTTGAAGAGGAGGTCGGCAGGGGAAACATTCAGTACTTC.

This clone was seen a single time. V usage is TRBV11-2 and J usage is TRBJ1-1, with D perhaps TRBD1 (6 bases). With 7 bases removed from V and 1 base from J, the gap between germline ends came to 13 bases. Germline V gene lookup returns CDR1 SGHAT and CDR2 FQNNGV. The CDR3 has 14 amino acids. The CDR3 here is CASNPMGANTEAFF. The CDR3 bases are TGTGCCAGCAACCCCATGGGGGCGAACACTGAAGCTTTCTTT. Drawing the rest from reference TRBV11-2 and TRBJ1-1, the complete variable domain is EAGVAQSPRYKIIEKRQSVAFWCNPISGHATLYWYQQILGQGPKLLIQFQNNGVVDDSQLPKDRFSAERLKGVDSTLKIQPAKLEDSAVYLCASNPMGANTEAFFGQGTRLTVV.

In its sample, this clone was seen a few times. This chain connects TRBV28 to TRBJ2-3; no clear D. CDR1 is MDHEN, CDR2 SYDVKM, per germline. The CDR3 sequence is 13 residues long. With 5 bases removed from V and 6 bases from J, the gap between germline ends came to 12 bases. The CDR3 loop is CASSQTTWDTQYF. In nucleotides, the CDR3 is TGTGCCAGCAGTCAGACCACTTGGGATACGCAGTATTTT.

V usage is TRBV6-1 and J usage is TRBJ2-7, with a weak D call TRBD2 (5 bases). Trimming removed 5 bases from V and 0 bases from J, with 11 bases in between. In germline, CDR1 is MNHNS, CDR2 SASEGT. The CDR3 runs 14 residues. The CDR3 protein is CASSWGASSYEQYF. CDR3 coding DNA: TGTGCCAGCAGTTGGGGAGCCAGCTCCTACGAGCAGTACTTC.

The rearrangement joins TRBV27 to TRBJ1-1; D is perhaps TRBD1 (6 bases). The CDR3 is 11 residues long. Germline V lookup: CDR1 MNHEY, CDR2 SMNVEV (reference sequence). Trimming cost V 3 bases and J 9 bases, with 8 bases left between them. CDR3 region: CASSFGGQAFF. The CDR3 nucleotides read TGTGCCAGCAGTTTTGGGGGGCAAGCTTTCTTT.

V and J are TRBV25-1 and TRBJ2-3, with D perhaps assigned TRBD1 or TRBD2 (5 bases each). CDR3 length: 16 residues. Germline V gives CDR1 MGHDK, CDR2 SYGVNS. V was pared by 4 bases and J by 4 bases, with 18 bases between. The CDR3 sequence: CASSGDGPFRADTQYF. In DNA form, the CDR3 reads TGTGCCAGCAGTGGGGACGGTCCATTCAGGGCAGATACGCAGTATTTT.